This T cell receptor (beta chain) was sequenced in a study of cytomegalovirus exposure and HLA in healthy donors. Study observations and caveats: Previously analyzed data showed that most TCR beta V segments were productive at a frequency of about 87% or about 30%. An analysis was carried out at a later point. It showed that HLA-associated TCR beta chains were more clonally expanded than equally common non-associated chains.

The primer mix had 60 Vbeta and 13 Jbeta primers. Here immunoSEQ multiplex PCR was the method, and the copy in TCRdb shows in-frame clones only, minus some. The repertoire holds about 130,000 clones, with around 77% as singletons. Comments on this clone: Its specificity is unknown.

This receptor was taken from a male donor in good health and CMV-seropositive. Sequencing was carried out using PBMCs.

The CDR3 sequence: CASSLRGGLAGGVDNEQFF. The DNA for the CDR3 is TGTGCCAGCAGTTTAAGGGGTGGGCTAGCGGGGGGGGTGGACAATGAGCAGTTCTTC. This chain links TRBV28 with TRBJ2-1, with 12 bases matching TRBD2. V dropped 2 bases and J dropped 5; count of bases not matched to a gene: 13. This CDR3 is built from 19 residues. CDR1 and CDR2 from the germline V gene are MDHEN and SYDVKM.